This TCR beta chain was observed in a study of Ad26.COV2.S vaccination and SARS-CoV-2 variants. Study-wide background: Participants got Ad26.COV2.S intramuscularly, once or twice 56 days apart.

Treatment specified: roughly 20 received Ad26.COV2.S at low or high dose, single or two shots; several received placebo; per-sample allocation not given. Following the first vaccine or placebo injection, samples were taken on day 63. Aged 18-55 years, donor was enrolled in Boston in about 2020. Trimming cost V 4 bases and J 1 base, with 8 bases left between them. This CDR3 contains 13 residues. CDR1 MGHRA and CDR2 YSYEKL come from the germline V gene. Note on this clone: The antigen is not known.

Generated by immunoSEQ multiplex PCR, the TCRdb table keeps only in-frame clones and is missing some. The sample shows approximately 350,000 clones, around 90% of them seen only once. Study observations and caveats: Non-spike TCR breadth showed similarity between vaccine and placebo recipients.

The chain uses TRBV4-1 and TRBJ2-7; tentative D call: TRBD2 (5 bases). Sequenced here: peripheral blood, sampled in a trial of Ad26.COV2.S vaccine versus placebo. The sequence came from a person aged 18-65 years who received the Ad26.COV2.S COVID-19 vaccine or a placebo. The CDR3 nucleotides are TGCGCCAGCAGCCTCGGCGGGTCCTACGAGCAGTACTTC. Translation gives CASSLGGSYEQYF.